Listed below are T cell receptor beta chains from one sample, sequenced in a study of blood T cell repertoires in COVID-19. Clones were sequenced by immunoSEQ multiplex PCR, and TCRdb holds only the in-frame ones, with some missing. The table lists hundreds of thousands of clones, 85% to 90% of them singletons, with 10% in the top ten. The sequenced sample was PBMCs or T cells enriched from blood (not recorded which). These receptors were collected from a woman in her 50s who had recovered from COVID-19. CDR3s leave out the opening cysteine and the closing phenylalanine or tryptophan. Part of the rows lack a size; the others show once, few, many or a class for expanded clones.

v_call: TRBV2; j_call: TRBJ2-6; clone_size: -; cdr3_aa: ASNAMARGANVLT
v_call: TRBV28; j_call: TRBJ1-2; clone_size: -; cdr3_aa: ASADSNYGYT
v_call: TRBV6-5; j_call: TRBJ1-6; clone_size: -; cdr3_aa: ASSTTTGKGTPLH
v_call: TRBV30; j_call: TRBJ1-1; clone_size: -; cdr3_aa: AWRPGQQNTEAF
v_call: TRBV7-9; j_call: TRBJ1-5; clone_size: -; cdr3_aa: ASSPTGGGQPQH
v_call: TRBV2; j_call: TRBJ2-3; clone_size: -; cdr3_aa: ASTRDTQY
v_call: TRBV13; j_call: TRBJ1-3; clone_size: once; cdr3_aa: ASSSYRGLGNTIY
v_call: TRBV28; j_call: TRBJ1-6; clone_size: -; cdr3_aa: ASSPSGSYNSPLH
v_call: TRBV5-1; j_call: TRBJ1-2; clone_size: -; cdr3_aa: ASSFDNDYGYT
v_call: TRBV5-1; j_call: TRBJ1-3; clone_size: few; cdr3_aa: ASRQISGNTIY
v_call: TRBV7-6; j_call: TRBJ1-1; clone_size: -; cdr3_aa: ASSLALGREAF